This T cell receptor beta chain stems from a study of technical replicates of blood from a handful of donors. The assay was immunoSEQ multiplex PCR, and TCRdb's table has in-frame clones only and misses some. The sample carries 75,000 to 100,000 clones, approximately 94% recorded once. This clone appeared once. The CDR3 has 17 amino acids. Between the trimmed V and J ends, which lost 4 bases and 2 bases, there was a span of 20 bases. Germline V lookup: CDR1 SGHNT, CDR2 YYREEE (reference sequence). What was sequenced was T cells isolated from PBMCs. This receptor was obtained from a human donor in good health. The V call is TRBV5-4, the J call TRBJ2-3; D gene ambiguous. CDR3 bases: TGTGCCAGCAGCCCCGTCGTGATGGCCAGACACACAGATACGCAGTATTTT. Its protein product is CASSPVVMARHTDTQYF.